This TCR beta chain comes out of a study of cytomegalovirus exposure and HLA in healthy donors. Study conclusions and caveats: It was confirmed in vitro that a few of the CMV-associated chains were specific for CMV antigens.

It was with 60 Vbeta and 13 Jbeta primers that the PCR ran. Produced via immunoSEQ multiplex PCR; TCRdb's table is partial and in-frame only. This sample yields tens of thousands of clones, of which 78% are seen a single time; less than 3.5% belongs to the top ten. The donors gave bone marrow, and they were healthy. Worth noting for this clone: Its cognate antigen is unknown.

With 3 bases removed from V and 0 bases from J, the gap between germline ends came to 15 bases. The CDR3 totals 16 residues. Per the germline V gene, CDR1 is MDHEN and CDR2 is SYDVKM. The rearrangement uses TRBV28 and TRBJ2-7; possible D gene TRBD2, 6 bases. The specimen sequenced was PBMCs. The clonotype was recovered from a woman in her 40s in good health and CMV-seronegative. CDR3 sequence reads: CASSLELGGNSYEQYF. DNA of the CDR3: TGTGCCAGCAGTTTGGAGTTGGGCGGGAACTCCTACGAGCAGTACTTC.